The clone carrying this T cell receptor (beta chain) was counted once. Its cognate antigen is unknown. The data are from a study of graft-versus-host responses after intestinal transplantation. Study as a whole: Once they had received anti-thymocyte globulin induction, all recipients took tacrolimus and steroids for around 3 years. General study points: Early post-transplant declines in HvG were associated with peak levels of circulating GvH clones. Recipient-marrow GvH clones were detected, some having first appeared in ileum or blood. Allografts of one patient group, those with graft-donor T cell macrochimerism, had high graft-versus-host to host-versus-graft clonal ratios.

Sequencing was performed with immunoSEQ multiplex PCR; in TCRdb, only in-frame clones are kept and a portion is missing. The sample yields 85,000 to 100,000 clones, 92% seen once. V shed 4 bases, J shed 0 bases, and the junction held 9 bases outside the gene matches. Germline V lookup: CDR1 SGHRS, CDR2 YFSETQ. CDR3 length equals 16 residues. The chain employs TRBV5-1 and TRBJ2-7, with 8 bases that match TRBD2. The source of this sequence is a human donor who received an intestinal transplant. Sequences were derived from unstimulated CD4+ T cells sorted from spleen or lymph node cells, sampled before intestinal transplant. This chain's CDR3 is CASSPVGAGVSYEQYF. Written as DNA, the CDR3 is TGCGCCAGCAGCCCCGTAGGAGCGGGGGTCTCCTACGAGCAGTACTTC.